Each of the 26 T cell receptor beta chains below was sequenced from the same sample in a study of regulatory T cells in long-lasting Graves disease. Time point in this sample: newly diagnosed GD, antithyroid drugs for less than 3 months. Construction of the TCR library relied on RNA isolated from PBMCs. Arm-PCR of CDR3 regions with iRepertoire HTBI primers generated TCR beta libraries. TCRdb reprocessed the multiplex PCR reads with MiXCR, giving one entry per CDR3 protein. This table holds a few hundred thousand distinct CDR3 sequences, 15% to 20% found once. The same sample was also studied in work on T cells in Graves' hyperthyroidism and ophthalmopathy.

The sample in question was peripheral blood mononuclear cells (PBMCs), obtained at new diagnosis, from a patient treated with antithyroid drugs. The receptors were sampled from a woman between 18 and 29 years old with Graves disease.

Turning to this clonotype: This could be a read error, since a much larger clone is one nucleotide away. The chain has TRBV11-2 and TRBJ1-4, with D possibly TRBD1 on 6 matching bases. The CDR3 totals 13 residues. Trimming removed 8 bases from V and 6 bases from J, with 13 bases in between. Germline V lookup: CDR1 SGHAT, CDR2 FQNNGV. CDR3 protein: CASGTRQDEKLFF. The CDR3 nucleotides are TGTGCCAGCGGCACCAGACAGGATGAAAAACTGTTTTTT. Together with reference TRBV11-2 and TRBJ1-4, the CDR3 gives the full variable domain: EAGVAQSPRYKIIEKRQSVAFWCNPISGHATLYWYQQILGQGPKLLIQFQNNGVVDDSQLPKDRFSAERLKGVDSTLKIQPAKLEDSAVYLCASGTRQDEKLFFGSGTQLSVL.

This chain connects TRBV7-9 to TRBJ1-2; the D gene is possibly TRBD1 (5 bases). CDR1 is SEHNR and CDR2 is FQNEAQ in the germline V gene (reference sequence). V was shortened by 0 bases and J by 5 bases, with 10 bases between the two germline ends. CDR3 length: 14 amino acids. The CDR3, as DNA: TGTGCCAGCAGCTTAGCCAGGGACGGTTATGGCTACACCTTC. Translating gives CASSLARDGYGYTF. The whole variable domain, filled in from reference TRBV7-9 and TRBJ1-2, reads DTGVSQNPRHKITKRGQNVTFRCDPISEHNRLYWYRQTLGQGPEFLTYFQNEAQLEKSRLLSDRFSAERPKGSFSTLEIQRTEQGDSAMYLCASSLARDGYGYTFGSGTRLTVV.

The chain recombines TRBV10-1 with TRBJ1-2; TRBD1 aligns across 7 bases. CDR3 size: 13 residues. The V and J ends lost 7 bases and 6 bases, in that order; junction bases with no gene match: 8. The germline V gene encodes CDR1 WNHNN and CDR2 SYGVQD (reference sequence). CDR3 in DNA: TGCGCCAGCACCAGGGACAGACTGGATGGCTACACCTTC. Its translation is CASTRDRLDGYTF.

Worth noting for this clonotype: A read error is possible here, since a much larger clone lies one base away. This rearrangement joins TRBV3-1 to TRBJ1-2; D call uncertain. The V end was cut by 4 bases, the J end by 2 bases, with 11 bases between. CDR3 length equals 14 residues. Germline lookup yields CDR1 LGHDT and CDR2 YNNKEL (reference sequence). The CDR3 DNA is TGTGCCAGCAGCCCTCGGGAAGGGAACTATGGCTACACCTTC. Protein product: CASSPREGNYGYTF.

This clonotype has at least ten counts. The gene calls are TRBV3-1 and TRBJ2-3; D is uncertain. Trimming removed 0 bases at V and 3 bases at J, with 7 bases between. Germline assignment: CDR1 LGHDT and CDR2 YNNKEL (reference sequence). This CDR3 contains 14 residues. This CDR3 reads CASSQDVGTDTQYF. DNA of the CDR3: TGTGCCAGCAGCCAAGATGTAGGGACAGATACGCAGTATTTT.

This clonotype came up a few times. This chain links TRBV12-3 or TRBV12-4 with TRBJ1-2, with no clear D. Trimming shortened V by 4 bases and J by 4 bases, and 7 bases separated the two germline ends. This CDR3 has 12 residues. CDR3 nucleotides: TGTGCCAGCAGTTACGGGTCCTATGGCTACACCTTC. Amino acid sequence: CASSYGSYGYTF.

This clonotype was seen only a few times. The CDR3 DNA reads TGTGCCAGCAGTCCCCGTGCCAGGTCTTTCACAGATACGCAGTATTTT. It specifies CASSPRARSFTDTQYF. V gene TRBV6-1 combines with J gene TRBJ2-3; D gene ambiguous. Trimming pared 5 bases from V and 2 bases from J, leaving 17 bases between. Germline CDR1 is MNHNS and CDR2 is SASEGT. The length of the CDR3 is 16 residues.

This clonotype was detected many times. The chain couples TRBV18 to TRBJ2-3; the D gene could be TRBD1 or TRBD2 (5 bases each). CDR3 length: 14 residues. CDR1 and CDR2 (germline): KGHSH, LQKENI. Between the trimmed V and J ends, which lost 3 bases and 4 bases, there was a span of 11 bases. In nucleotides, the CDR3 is TGTGCCAGCTCACCGATTGGGACCCCAGATACGCAGTATTTT. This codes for CASSPIGTPDTQYF.

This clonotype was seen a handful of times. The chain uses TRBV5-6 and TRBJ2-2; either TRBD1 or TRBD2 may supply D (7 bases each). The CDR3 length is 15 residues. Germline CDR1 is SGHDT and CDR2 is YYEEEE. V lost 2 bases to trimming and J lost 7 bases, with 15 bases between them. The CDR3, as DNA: TGTGCCAGCAGCTTTGAGACAGGGAGGGTCGGGGAGCTGTTTTTT. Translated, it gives CASSFETGRVGELFF. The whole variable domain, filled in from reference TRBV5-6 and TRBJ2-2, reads DAGVTQSPTHLIKTRGQQVTLRCSPKSGHDTVSWYQQALGQGPQFIFQYYEEEERQRGNFPDRFSGHQFPNYSSELNVNALLLGDSALYLCASSFETGRVGELFFGEGSRLTVL.

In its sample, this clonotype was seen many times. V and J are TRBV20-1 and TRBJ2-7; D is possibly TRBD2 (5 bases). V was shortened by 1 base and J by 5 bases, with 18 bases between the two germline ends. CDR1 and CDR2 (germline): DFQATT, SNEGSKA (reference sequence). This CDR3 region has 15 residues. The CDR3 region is CSARGVLAGTDEQYF. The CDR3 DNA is TGCAGTGCTAGAGGGGTACTGGCGGGCACGGACGAGCAGTACTTC.

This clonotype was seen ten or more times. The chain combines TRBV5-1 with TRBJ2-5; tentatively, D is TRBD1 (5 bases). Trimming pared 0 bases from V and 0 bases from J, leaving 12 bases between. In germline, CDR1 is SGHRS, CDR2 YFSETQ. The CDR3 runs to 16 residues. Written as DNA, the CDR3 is TGCGCCAGCAGCTTGGATGGGTGGGGCTACCAAGAGACCCAGTACTTC. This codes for CASSLDGWGYQETQYF.

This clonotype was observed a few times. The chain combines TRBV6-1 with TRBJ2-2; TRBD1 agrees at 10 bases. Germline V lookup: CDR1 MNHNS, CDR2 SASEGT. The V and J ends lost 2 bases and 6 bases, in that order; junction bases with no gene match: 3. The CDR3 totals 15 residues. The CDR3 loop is CASSEIGQGAGELFF. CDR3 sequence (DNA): TGTGCCAGCAGTGAAATAGGACAGGGGGCCGGGGAGCTGTTTTTT.

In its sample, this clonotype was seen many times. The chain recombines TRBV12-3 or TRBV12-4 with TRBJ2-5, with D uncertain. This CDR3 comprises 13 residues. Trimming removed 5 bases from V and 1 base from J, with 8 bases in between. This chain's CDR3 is CASSNRVQETQYF. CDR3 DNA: TGTGCCAGCAGTAATAGGGTCCAAGAGACCCAGTACTTC.

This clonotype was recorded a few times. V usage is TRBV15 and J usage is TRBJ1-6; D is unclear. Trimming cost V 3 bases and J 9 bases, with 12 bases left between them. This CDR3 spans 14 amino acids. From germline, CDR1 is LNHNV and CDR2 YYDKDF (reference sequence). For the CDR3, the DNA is TGTGCCACCAGCAGGTTTGAAGGCGGTTCACCCCTCCACTTT. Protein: CATSRFEGGSPLHF.

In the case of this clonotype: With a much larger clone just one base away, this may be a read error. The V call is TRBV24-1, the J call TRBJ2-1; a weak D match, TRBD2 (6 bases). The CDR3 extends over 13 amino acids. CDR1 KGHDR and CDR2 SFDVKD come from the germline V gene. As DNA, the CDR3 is TGTGCCACCAGGGGCGGGAATAACAATGAGCGGTTCTTC. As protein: CATRGGNNNERFF.

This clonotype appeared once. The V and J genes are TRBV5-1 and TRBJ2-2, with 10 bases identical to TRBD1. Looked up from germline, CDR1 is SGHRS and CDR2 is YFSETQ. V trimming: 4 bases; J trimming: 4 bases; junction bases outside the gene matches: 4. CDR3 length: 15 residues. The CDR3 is CASSGDRGVTGELFF. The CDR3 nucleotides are TGCGCCAGCAGCGGGGACAGGGGCGTCACCGGGGAGCTGTTTTTT.

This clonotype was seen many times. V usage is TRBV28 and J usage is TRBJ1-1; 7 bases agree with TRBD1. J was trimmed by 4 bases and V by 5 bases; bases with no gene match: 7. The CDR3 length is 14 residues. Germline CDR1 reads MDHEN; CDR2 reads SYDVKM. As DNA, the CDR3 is TGTGCCAGCAGTACCCAGACAGGGAGCACTGAAGCTTTCTTT. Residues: CASSTQTGSTEAFF.

CDR3 sequence: CASSRLAGDNTGELFF. CDR3 sequence (DNA): TGTGCCAGCAGCCGTCTAGCGGGAGATAACACCGGGGAGCTGTTTTTT. The genes are TRBV6-2 or TRBV6-3 and TRBJ2-2; the match to TRBD2 covers 10 bases. The germline V gene encodes CDR1 MNHEY and CDR2 SVGEGT. V trimming: 6 bases; J trimming: 2 bases; junction bases outside the gene matches: 6. The CDR3 runs 16 residues.

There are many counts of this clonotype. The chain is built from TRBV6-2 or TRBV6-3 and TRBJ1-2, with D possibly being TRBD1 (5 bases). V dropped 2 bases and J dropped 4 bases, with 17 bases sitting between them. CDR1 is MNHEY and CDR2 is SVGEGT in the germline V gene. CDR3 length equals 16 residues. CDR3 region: CASSYGWTRRGYGYTF. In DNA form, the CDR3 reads TGTGCCAGCAGTTACGGGTGGACACGGAGGGGCTATGGCTACACCTTC.

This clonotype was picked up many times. CDR3 in DNA: TGCAGTGCCCAACGGGGGCATCCCCAAGATACGCAGTATTTT. Translated: CSAQRGHPQDTQYF. The chain recombines TRBV20-1 with TRBJ2-3, with D tentatively TRBD1 or TRBD2 (6 bases each). Germline V gene sequence: CDR1 DFQATT, CDR2 SNEGSKA (reference sequence). V lost 6 bases and J lost 5, with 18 bases in between. This CDR3 is 14 amino acids long.

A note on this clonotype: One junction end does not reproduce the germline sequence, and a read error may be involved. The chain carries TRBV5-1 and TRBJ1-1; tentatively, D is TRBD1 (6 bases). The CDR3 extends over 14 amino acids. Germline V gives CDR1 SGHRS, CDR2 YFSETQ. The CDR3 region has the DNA TGCGCGAGGAGCTGGGGACAAGCGAACACTGAAGGTTTCTTT. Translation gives CARSWGQANTEGFF.

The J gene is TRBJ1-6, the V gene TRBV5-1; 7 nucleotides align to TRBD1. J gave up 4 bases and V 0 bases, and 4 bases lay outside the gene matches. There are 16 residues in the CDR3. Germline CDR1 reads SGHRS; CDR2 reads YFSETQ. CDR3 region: CASSLDEGAYNSPLHF. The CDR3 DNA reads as TGCGCCAGCAGCTTGGATGAGGGGGCATATAATTCACCCCTCCACTTT.

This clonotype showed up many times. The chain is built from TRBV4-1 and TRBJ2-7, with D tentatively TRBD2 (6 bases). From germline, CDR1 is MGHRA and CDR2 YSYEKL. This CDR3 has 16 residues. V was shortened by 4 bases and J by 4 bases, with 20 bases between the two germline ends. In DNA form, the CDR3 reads TGCGCCAGCAGCCCCTTTCCGGGGGACTCCGCTTACGAGCAGTACTTC. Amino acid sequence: CASSPFPGDSAYEQYF.

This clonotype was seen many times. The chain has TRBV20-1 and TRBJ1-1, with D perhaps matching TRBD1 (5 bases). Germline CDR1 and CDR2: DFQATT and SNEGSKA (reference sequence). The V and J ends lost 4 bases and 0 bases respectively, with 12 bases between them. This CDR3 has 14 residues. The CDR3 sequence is CSATRQLMNTEAFF. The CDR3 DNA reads TGCAGTGCTACCCGACAGCTAATGAACACTGAAGCTTTCTTT.

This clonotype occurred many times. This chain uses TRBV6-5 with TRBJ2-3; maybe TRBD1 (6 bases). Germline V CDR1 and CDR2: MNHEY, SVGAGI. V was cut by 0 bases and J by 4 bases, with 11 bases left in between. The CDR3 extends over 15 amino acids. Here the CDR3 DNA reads TGTGCCAGCAGTTACTCGATTGCAGGGGCAGATACGCAGTATTTT. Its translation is CASSYSIAGADTQYF.

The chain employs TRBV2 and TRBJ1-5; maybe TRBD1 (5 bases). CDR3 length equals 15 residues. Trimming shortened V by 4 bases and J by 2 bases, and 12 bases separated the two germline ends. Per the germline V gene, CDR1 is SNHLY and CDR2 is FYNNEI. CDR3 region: CASSAIGGGNQPQHF. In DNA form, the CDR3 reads TGTGCCAGCAGTGCGATTGGGGGTGGCAATCAGCCCCAGCATTTT.